One and the same sample provided the 16 T cell receptor beta chains below, sequenced in a study of cytomegalovirus exposure and HLA in healthy donors. Amplification used 60 Vbeta primers and 13 Jbeta primers. Clones were sequenced by immunoSEQ multiplex PCR, and TCRdb holds only the in-frame ones, with some missing. This table holds 160,000 or so clones, approximately 79% found once. The sample was PBMCs. Every receptor here comes from a man aged 55 to 70 in good health and CMV-seronegative.

This clone appeared once. The chain employs TRBV6-1 and TRBJ2-5; 7 bases match TRBD2. The CDR3 spans 15 residues. Germline CDR1 MNHNS, CDR2 SASEGT. The V gene end was trimmed by 4 bases and the J gene end by 0 bases; junction bases not matched to a gene: 5. The chain's CDR3 is CASSGGRGYQETQYF. The CDR3 nucleotides read TGTGCCAGCAGTGGTGGGCGGGGGTACCAAGAGACCCAGTACTTC.

This chain links TRBV29-1 with TRBJ2-7; D is possibly TRBD1 (6 bases). The CDR3 extends over 13 amino acids. Trimming pared 6 bases from V and 6 bases from J, leaving 18 bases between. CDR1 and CDR2 (germline): SQVTM, ANQGSEA. CDR3 in DNA: TGCAGCGTAGAACCTTTGGACAGTGCCGAGCAGTACTTC. As protein: CSVEPLDSAEQYF.

In its sample, this clone was seen a few times. The chain links TRBV18 to TRBJ2-5, with a weak D call TRBD1 (6 bases). The J call is uncertain, as TRBJ2-7 better fits the DNA end. The CDR3 length is 17 residues. Germline V gene lookup returns CDR1 KGHSH and CDR2 LQKENI. CDR3 bases: TGTGCCAGCTCAACCGCCCCGGGACATGACGTCCCCTACGAGCAGTACTTC. Its protein product is CASSTAPGHDVPYEQYF.

The genes are TRBV27 and TRBJ2-1, with D perhaps TRBD1 (5 bases). The ends were cut back, 6 bases at V and 6 bases at J, with 12 bases in the middle. Germline assignment: CDR1 MNHEY and CDR2 SMNVEV (reference sequence). The CDR3 contains 13 residues. The CDR3 DNA reads as TGTGCCAGCAGCCTCCCAGGGCTCAATGAGCAGTTCTTC. As protein: CASSLPGLNEQFF.

This clone was observed once. The V and J genes are TRBV5-1 and TRBJ2-5; 9 bases are a match to TRBD1. CDR1 and CDR2 (germline): SGHRS, YFSETQ. J was trimmed by 1 base and V by 0 bases; bases with no gene match: 1. The CDR3 contains 15 residues. CDR3 loop: CASSLEGQGQETQYF. The CDR3 DNA reads TGCGCCAGCAGCTTGGAGGGACAGGGCCAAGAGACCCAGTACTTC.

The chain uses TRBV2 and TRBJ2-7; 11 nucleotides align to TRBD2. The CDR3 has 14 residues. V shed 7 bases, J shed 2 bases, and the junction held 4 bases outside the gene matches. CDR1 and CDR2 from the germline V gene are SNHLY and FYNNEI. The DNA of the CDR3 is TGTGCCAGCATAGAGGGACTAGCGGCCTACGAGCAGTACTTC. Translated: CASIEGLAAYEQYF. The whole variable domain, remainder taken from reference TRBV2 and TRBJ2-7, is EPEVTQTPSHQVTQMGQEVILRCVPISNHLYFYWYRQILGQKVEFLVSFYNNEISEKSEIFDDQFSVERPDGSNFTLKIRSTKLEDSAMYFCASIEGLAAYEQYFGPGTRLTVT.

Here the CDR3 reads CASSRPRAGGLNTQYF. In DNA form, the CDR3 reads TGTGCCAGCAGCCGCCCGAGGGCAGGGGGATTAAATACGCAGTATTTT. The chain uses TRBV7-6 and TRBJ2-3, with 7 bases that match TRBD1. The germline CDR1 and CDR2 sequences are SGHVS and FNYEAQ. V trimming: 5 bases; J trimming: 7 bases; junction bases outside the gene matches: 15. CDR3 length: 16 residues.

This clone was counted a few times. The chain is built from TRBV6-5 and TRBJ1-2; 7 bases match TRBD1. This CDR3 has 14 residues. V shed 6 bases and J 4 bases; nucleotides not matched to a gene: 8. The germline V gene has CDR1 MNHEY and CDR2 SVGAGI. This CDR3 reads CASRGTATLYGYTF. CDR3 bases: TGTGCCAGCAGGGGGACAGCTACACTCTATGGCTACACCTTC.

V gene TRBV4-3 combines with J gene TRBJ1-6; TRBD1 might be the D (5 bases). Germline assignment: CDR1 LGHNA and CDR2 YSLEER. The CDR3 has 16 residues. The germline V and J ends were trimmed by 1 base and 7 bases, with 14 bases remaining between them. CDR3 DNA: TGCGCCAGCAGCCAAGGCCCTGGCAGGGTAAATTCACCCCTCCACTTT. It is translated as CASSQGPGRVNSPLHF.

This clone came up a few times. The chain is built from TRBV28 and TRBJ1-3; possible D gene TRBD1, 5 bases. The germline V gene has CDR1 MDHEN and CDR2 SYDVKM. The CDR3 has 16 amino acids. With 8 bases removed from V and 0 bases from J, the gap between germline ends came to 17 bases. CDR3 sequence reads: CASFSYRRLSGNTIYF. The DNA of the CDR3 is TGTGCCAGCTTTTCCTACAGGCGCCTCTCTGGAAACACCATATATTTT.

The J gene is TRBJ2-1, the V gene TRBV30, with D unclear. Between the trimmed V and J ends, which lost 0 bases and 7 bases, there was a span of 7 bases. In germline, CDR1 is GTSNPN, CDR2 SVGIG (reference sequence). The CDR3 is made up of 12 amino acids. CDR3 residues: CAWSVLQNEQFF. In nucleotides, the CDR3 is TGTGCCTGGAGTGTACTACAAAATGAGCAGTTCTTC.

V usage is TRBV7-3 and J usage is TRBJ2-5, with 8 bases identical to TRBD2. Germline CDR1 SGHTA, CDR2 FQGTGA. CDR3 length: 18 residues. The junction had 15 bases not matched to a gene; V was cut back by 1 base and J by 5 bases. CDR3 in DNA: TGTGCCAGCAGCTTAAGCGCGGTGATGAGCGGGGGAGGTGAGACCCAGTACTTC. This sequence encodes CASSLSAVMSGGGETQYF.

This chain connects TRBV10-3 to TRBJ2-3; D possibly corresponds to TRBD1 (7 bases). The CDR3 is 15 residues long. Trimming shortened V by 9 bases and J by 6 bases, and 22 bases separated the two germline ends. Germline V gives CDR1 ENHRY, CDR2 SYGVKD. In DNA form, the CDR3 reads TGTGCCATAACGGGGGACAGTGCCATCTGGGATACGCAGTATTTT. As protein: CAITGDSAIWDTQYF.

This clone was detected a few times. The genes are TRBV10-3 and TRBJ1-2; 8 bases align to TRBD1. The CDR3 contains 14 residues. CDR1 is ENHRY, CDR2 SYGVKD, per germline. V lost 6 bases, J lost 5 bases, and 8 bases stayed unmatched. This chain's CDR3 is CAISPGQATYGYTF. Here the CDR3 DNA reads TGTGCCATCAGCCCGGGACAGGCAACATATGGCTACACCTTC.

The CDR3 region has the DNA TGTGCCAGCAGCCAAACGGGACAGTCCCCTAATGAAAAACTGTTTTTT. Translated, it gives CASSQTGQSPNEKLFF. This chain connects TRBV28 to TRBJ1-4; 7 nucleotides line up with TRBD1. Germline V gives CDR1 MDHEN, CDR2 SYDVKM. The CDR3 is 16 residues long. J was trimmed by 3 bases and V by 6 bases; bases with no gene match: 10.

J is TRBJ1-5 and V is TRBV10-3; 7 positions match TRBD1. This CDR3 has 16 residues. From germline, CDR1 is ENHRY and CDR2 SYGVKD. V shed 6 bases, J shed 6 bases, and the junction held 14 bases outside the gene matches. DNA of the CDR3: TGTGCCATCAGGGAGGGTTTAGGGGGCATGGGTCAGCCCCAGCATTTT. Amino acid sequence: CAIREGLGGMGQPQHF.